The rows below give T cell receptor beta chains drawn from one sample of a study of T cell responses to AZD1222 COVID-19 vaccine. Assay: immunoSEQ multiplex PCR; the TCRdb copy retains only in-frame clones and omits some. The data contain 100,000 to 150,000 clones, roughly 88% of them singletons. The sample in question was peripheral blood, obtained 28 days after the second AZD1222 dose. Receptors were obtained from an adult who received the AZD1222 COVID-19 vaccine. CDR3s include the opening cysteine and the closing phenylalanine or tryptophan. D genes are given only for firm matches. Only part of the rows carry a size: once, few, many, or a class if the clone is expanded.

d_call | clone_size | j_call | cdr3_length | v_call | cdr3_nt | cdr3_aa
TRBD1 | NA | TRBJ2-5 | 15 | TRBV27 | TGTGCCAGCAGCCGCCTGGGACAGGGGCAAGAGACCCAGTACTTC | CASSRLGQGQETQYF
TRBD1 | NA | TRBJ1-2 | 17 | TRBV9 | TGTGCCAGCAGCGGAGCAGGGACAGGACCTAATCTCTATGGCTACACCTTC | CASSGAGTGPNLYGYTF
NA | NA | TRBJ1-1 | 12 | TRBV2 | TGTGCCAGCAGTGGATGGGAGGCTGAAGCTTTCTTT | CASSGWEAEAFF
TRBD2 | NA | TRBJ2-3 | 16 | TRBV27 | TGTGCCAGCAGGAGCTTAGCGGGGGCACTCACAGATACGCAGTATTTT | CASRSLAGALTDTQYF
NA | NA | TRBJ2-1 | 12 | TRBV2 | TGTGCCAGCACCACAGAGTACAATGAGCAGTTCTTC | CASTTEYNEQFF
NA | NA | TRBJ1-4 | 12 | TRBV2 | TGTGCCAGAAGGGAAGGTAATGAAAAACTGTTTTTT | CARREGNEKLFF
TRBD1 | NA | TRBJ1-5 | 19 | TRBV2 | TGTGCCAGCAGCCTAACGACAGGGGCGAAATCCTATAGCAATCAGCCCCAGCATTTT | CASSLTTGAKSYSNQPQHF
NA | NA | TRBJ1-1 | 14 | TRBV13 | TGTGCCAGCAGCTTAACGCGCGGGAACACTGAAGCTTTCTTT | CASSLTRGNTEAFF
TRBD2 | NA | TRBJ2-2 | 16 | TRBV19 | TGTGCCAGTAGTACGGGACTAGCGGGGTACACCGGGGAGCTGTTTTTT | CASSTGLAGYTGELFF
NA | NA | TRBJ1-2 | 13 | TRBV12-3/TRBV12-4 | TGTGCCAGCAGCGGGGGGTACGGCTATGGCTACACCTTC | CASSGGYGYGYTF
NA | once | TRBJ1-1 | 13 | TRBV7-9 | TGTGCCAGCAGCTCCGGGTATCTCTCTGAAGCTTTCTTT | CASSSGYLSEAFF
NA | NA | TRBJ1-2 | 13 | TRBV28 | TGTGCCAGCAGTTTATACGGGGGCCGGGGCTACACCTTC | CASSLYGGRGYTF
NA | NA | TRBJ2-1 | 17 | TRBV10-2 | TGCGCCAGCAGGGCCGAACCGGGGGGCGGGCCCTACAATGAGCAGTTCTTC | CASRAEPGGGPYNEQFF
NA | few | TRBJ2-7 | 15 | TRBV5-5 | TGTGCCAGCAGCCCCTGGGGAGGGGGTCCCTACGAGCAGTACTTC | CASSPWGGGPYEQYF
NA | NA | TRBJ2-2 | 14 | TRBV5-6 | TGTGCCAGCAGCTTGACGGACAGCCCCGGGGAGCTGTTTTTT | CASSLTDSPGELFF
NA | NA | TRBJ2-7 | 13 | TRBV28 | TGTGCCAGCAGTATCAATCGACACTACGAGCAGTACTTC | CASSINRHYEQYF
NA | NA | TRBJ1-4 | 14 | TRBV7-2 | TGTGCCAGCAGCCCGGGTTCTGGGTATGAAAAACTGTTTTTT | CASSPGSGYEKLFF
NA | NA | TRBJ1-2 | 13 | TRBV19 | TGTGCCAGTTCAAGGAGGGACGAGAATGGCTACACCTTC | CASSRRDENGYTF
NA | NA | TRBJ1-4 | 15 | TRBV18 | TGTGCCAGCTCATTCTCAGGGATCAATAATGAAAAACTGTTTTTT | CASSFSGINNEKLFF
TRBD2 | NA | TRBJ2-3 | 18 | TRBV4-3 | TGCGCCAGCAGCCGGGGCCCTGGGACTAGCCGGGGGACAGATACGCAGTATTTT | CASSRGPGTSRGTDTQYF
NA | NA | TRBJ1-5 | 13 | TRBV6-5 | TGTGCCAGCACCCCTCAGAGGCGTCAGCCCCAGCATTTT | CASTPQRRQPQHF
TRBD1 | NA | TRBJ1-3 | 14 | TRBV5-1 | TGCGCCAGCACAACAGGGGTTTCTGGAAACACCATATATTTT | CASTTGVSGNTIYF
TRBD1 | few | TRBJ1-5 | 16 | TRBV28 | TGTGCCAGCAGCCCAGCCGACAGGGGCGGCAATCAGCCCCAGCATTTT | CASSPADRGGNQPQHF
NA | NA | TRBJ2-5 | 13 | TRBV12-3/TRBV12-4 | TGTGCCAGCTGCCGTCGGGTTAAAGAGACCCAGTACTTC | CASCRRVKETQYF